The clone carrying this TCR beta chain was recorded at least ten times. Its antigen remains unidentified. The data were taken from a study of T-cell memory formation after mild COVID-19. About the study: Most TCR clusters belonged to a single donor.

Overall study results and limits: A second wave expanding day 15 to 37 was CD4+-biased; contracting clones were balanced. Pre-infection memory already had some responding clones, implying cross-reactive memory joined. Proof of SARS-CoV-2 specificity was absent for the second-wave clones that crested on day 37.

One entry per CDR3 protein, called by TCRdb with MiXCR from the 5' RACE reads. The sample has just over 50,000 distinct CDR3 sequences, approximately 9% seen once. The CDR3 length is 11 residues. V shed 5 bases and J shed 12 bases, with 14 bases lying between them. Germline CDR1 DFQATT, CDR2 SNEGSKA (reference sequence). This chain joins TRBV20-1 and TRBJ2-1, with D perhaps TRBD1 or TRBD2 (5 bases each). This TCR was sampled from an adult woman who had mild COVID-19 (a few samples of this study predate the infection). Cell type and time point are not known. What was sequenced was PBMCs or a T cell subset sorted from them (not recorded which). As DNA, the CDR3 is TGCAGTGCTCAATCCCCGGGACGGCAGTTCTTC. Translating it yields CSAQSPGRQFF.